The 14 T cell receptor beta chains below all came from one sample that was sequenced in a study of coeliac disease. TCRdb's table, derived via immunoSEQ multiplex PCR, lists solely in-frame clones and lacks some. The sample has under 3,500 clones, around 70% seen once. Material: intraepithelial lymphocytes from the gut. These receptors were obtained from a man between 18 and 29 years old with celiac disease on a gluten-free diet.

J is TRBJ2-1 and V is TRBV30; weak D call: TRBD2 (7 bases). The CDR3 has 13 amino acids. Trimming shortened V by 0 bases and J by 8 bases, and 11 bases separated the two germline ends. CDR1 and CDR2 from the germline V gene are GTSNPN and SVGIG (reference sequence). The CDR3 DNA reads TGTGCCTGGAGTGTAGGGGGGGCCCATGAGCAGTTCTTC. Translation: CAWSVGGAHEQFF.

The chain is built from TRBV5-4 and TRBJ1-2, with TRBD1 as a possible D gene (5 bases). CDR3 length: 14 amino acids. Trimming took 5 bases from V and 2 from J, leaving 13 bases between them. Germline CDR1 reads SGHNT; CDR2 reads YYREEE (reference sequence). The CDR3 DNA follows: TGTGCCAGCAGTCAAAGGGCAGGGAACTATGGCTACACCTTC. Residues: CASSQRAGNYGYTF.

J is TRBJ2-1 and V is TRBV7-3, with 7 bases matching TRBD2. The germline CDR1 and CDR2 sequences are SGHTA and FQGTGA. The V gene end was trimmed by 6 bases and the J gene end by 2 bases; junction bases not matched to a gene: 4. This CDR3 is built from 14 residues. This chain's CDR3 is CASRSGGPYNEQFF. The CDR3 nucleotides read TGTGCCAGCAGGTCGGGGGGACCCTACAATGAGCAGTTCTTC.

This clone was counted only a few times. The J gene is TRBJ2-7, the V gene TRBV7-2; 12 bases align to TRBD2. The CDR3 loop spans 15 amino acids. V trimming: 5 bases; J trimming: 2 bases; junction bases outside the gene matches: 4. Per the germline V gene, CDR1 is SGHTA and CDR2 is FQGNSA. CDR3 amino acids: CASSPTSGGPYEQYF. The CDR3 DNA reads TGTGCCAGCAGCCCCACTAGCGGGGGGCCCTACGAGCAGTACTTC.

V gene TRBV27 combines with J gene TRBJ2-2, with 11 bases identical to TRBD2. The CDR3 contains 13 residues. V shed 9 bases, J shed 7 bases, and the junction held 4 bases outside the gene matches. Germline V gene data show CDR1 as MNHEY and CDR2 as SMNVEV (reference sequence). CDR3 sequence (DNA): TGTGCCAGTAGCGGGGGGGTGTTCGGGGAGCTGTTTTTT. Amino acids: CASSGGVFGELFF.

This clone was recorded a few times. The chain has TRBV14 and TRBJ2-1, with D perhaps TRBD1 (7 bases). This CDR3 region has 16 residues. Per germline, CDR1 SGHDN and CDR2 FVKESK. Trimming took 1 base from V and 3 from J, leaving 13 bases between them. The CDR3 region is CASSQVQGGIYNEQFF. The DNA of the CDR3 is TGTGCCAGCAGCCAAGTTCAGGGGGGTATCTACAATGAGCAGTTCTTC.

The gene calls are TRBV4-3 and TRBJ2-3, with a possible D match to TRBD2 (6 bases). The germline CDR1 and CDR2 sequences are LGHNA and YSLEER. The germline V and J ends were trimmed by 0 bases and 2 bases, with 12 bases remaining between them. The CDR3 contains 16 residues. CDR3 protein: CASSQDWRGVTDTQYF. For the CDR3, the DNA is TGCGCCAGCAGCCAAGATTGGCGGGGAGTCACAGATACGCAGTATTTT.

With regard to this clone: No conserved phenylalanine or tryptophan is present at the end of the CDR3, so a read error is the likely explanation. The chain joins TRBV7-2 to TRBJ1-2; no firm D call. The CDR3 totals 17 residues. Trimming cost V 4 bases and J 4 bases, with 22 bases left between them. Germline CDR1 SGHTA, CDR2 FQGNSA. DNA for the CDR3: TGTGCCAGCAGCTCCCTTTACGGAGACGGAAAGACCTATGGCTACACCCTC. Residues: CASSSLYGDGKTYGYTL.

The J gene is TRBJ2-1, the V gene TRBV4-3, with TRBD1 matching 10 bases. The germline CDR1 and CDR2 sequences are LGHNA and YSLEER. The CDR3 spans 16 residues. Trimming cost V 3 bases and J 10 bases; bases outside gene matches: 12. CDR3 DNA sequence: TGCGCCAGCAGCCAGGGAAACCGGGACAGGGGATTCGAGCAGTTCTTC. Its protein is CASSQGNRDRGFEQFF.

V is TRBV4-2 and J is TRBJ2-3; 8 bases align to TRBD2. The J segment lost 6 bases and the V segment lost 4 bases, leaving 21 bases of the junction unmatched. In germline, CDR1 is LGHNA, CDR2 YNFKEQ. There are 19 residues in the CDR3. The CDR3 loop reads CASSPFGVRERGIVDTQYF. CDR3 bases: TGTGCCAGCAGCCCGTTCGGGGTTCGGGAGCGGGGGATCGTCGATACGCAGTATTTT.

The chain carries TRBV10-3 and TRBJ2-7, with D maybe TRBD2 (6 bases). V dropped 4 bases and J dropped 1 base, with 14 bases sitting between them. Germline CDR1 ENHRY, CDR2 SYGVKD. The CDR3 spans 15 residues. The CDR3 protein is CAISGPGGQSYEQYF. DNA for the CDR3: TGTGCCATCAGTGGCCCCGGGGGTCAGTCCTACGAGCAGTACTTC.

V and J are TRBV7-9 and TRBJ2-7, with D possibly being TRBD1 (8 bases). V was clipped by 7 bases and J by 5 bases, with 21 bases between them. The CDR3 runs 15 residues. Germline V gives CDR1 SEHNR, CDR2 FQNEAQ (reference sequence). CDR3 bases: TGTGCCAGCACAGAGGTCCAACAGGGGGGGGACGAGCAGTACTTC. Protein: CASTEVQQGGDEQYF.

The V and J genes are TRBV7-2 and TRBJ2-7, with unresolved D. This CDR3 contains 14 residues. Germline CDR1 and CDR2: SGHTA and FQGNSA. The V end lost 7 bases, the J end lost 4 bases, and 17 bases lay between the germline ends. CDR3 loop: CASNGGRLGYEQYF. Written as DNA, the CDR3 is TGTGCCAGCAATGGTGGCAGACTCGGATACGAGCAGTACTTC.

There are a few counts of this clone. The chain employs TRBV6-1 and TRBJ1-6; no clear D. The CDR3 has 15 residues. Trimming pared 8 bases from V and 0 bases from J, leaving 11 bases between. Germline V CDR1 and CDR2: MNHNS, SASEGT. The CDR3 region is CASHEHSSYNSPLHF. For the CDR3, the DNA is TGTGCCAGCCATGAGCACAGCTCCTATAATTCACCCCTCCACTTT.